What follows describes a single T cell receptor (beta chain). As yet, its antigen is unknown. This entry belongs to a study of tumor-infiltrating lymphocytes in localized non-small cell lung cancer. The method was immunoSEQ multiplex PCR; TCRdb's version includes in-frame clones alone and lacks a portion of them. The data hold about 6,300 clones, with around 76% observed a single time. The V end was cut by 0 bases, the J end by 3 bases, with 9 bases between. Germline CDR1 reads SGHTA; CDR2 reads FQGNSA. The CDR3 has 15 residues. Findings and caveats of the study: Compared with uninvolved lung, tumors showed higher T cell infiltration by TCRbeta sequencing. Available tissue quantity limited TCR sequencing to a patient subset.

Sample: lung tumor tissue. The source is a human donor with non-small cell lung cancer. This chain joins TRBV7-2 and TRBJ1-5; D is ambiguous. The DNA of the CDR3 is TGTGCCAGCAGCTTAGCAGGGCTTCACAATCAGCCCCAGCATTTT. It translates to CASSLAGLHNQPQHF.